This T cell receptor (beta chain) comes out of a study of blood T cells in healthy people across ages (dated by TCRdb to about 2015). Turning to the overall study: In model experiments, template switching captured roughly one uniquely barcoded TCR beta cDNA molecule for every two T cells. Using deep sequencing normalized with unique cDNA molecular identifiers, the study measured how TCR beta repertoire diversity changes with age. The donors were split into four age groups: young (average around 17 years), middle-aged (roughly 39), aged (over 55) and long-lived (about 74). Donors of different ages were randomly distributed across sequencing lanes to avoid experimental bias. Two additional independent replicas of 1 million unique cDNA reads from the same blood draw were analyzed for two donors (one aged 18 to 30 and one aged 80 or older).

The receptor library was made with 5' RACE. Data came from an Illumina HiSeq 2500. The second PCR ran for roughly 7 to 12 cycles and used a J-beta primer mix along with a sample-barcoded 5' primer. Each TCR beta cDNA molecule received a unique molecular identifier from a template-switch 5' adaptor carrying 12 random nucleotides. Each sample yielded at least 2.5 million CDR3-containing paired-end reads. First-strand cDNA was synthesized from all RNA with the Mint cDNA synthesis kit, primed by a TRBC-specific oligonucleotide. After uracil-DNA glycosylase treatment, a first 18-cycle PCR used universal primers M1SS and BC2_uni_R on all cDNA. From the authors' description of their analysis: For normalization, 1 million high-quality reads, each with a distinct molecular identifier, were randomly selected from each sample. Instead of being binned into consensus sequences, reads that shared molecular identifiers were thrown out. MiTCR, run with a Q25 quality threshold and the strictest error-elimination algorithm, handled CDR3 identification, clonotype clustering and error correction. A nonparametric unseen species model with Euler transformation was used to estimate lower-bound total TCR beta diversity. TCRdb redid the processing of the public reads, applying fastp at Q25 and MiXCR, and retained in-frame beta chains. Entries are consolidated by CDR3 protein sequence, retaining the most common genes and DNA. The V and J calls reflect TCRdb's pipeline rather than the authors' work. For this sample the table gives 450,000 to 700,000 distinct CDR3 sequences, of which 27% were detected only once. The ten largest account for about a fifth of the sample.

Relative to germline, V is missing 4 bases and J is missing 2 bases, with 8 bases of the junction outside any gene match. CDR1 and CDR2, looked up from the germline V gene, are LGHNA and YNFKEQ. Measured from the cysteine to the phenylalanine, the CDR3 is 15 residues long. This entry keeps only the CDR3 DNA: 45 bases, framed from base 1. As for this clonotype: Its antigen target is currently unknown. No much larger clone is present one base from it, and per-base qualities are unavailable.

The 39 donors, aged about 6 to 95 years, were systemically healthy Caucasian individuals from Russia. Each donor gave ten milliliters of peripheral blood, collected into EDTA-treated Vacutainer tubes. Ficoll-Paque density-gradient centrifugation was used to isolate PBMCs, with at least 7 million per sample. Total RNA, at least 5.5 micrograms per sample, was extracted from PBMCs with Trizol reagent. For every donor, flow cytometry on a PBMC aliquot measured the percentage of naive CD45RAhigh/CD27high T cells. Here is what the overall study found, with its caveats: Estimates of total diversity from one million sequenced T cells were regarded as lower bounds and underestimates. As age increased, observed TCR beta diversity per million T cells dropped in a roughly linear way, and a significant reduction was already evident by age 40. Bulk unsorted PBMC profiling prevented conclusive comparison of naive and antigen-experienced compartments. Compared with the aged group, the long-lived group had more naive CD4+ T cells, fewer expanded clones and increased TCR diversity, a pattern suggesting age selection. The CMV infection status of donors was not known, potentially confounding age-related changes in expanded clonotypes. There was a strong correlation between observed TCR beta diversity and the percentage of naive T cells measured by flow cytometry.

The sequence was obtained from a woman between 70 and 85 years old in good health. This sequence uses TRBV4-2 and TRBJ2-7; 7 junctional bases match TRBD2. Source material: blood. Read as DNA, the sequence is TGTGCCAGCAGCCGAGCTAGCGGAAAAACCTACGAGCAGTACTTC. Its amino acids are CASSRASGKTYEQYF.